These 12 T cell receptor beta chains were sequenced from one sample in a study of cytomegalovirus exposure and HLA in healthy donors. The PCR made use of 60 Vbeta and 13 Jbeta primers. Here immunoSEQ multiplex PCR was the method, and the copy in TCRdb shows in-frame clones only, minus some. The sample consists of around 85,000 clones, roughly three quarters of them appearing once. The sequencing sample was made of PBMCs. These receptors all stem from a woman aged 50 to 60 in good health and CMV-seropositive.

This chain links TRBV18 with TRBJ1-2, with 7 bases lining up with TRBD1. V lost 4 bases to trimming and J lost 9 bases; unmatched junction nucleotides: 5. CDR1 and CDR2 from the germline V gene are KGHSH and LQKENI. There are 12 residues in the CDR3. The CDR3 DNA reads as TGTGCCAGCTCACGGGACAGAGGACGCTACACCTTC. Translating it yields CASSRDRGRYTF.

CDR3 region: CASSDSAGGFTDTQYF. CDR3 bases: TGTGCCAGCAGTGACTCAGCTGGGGGGTTCACAGATACGCAGTATTTT. The chain has TRBV6-4 and TRBJ2-3, with a possible D match to TRBD2 (6 bases). The V end lost 0 bases, the J end lost 2 bases, and 12 bases lay between the germline ends. The CDR3 has 16 residues. Germline-derived CDR1 and CDR2 are MRHNA and SNTAGT.

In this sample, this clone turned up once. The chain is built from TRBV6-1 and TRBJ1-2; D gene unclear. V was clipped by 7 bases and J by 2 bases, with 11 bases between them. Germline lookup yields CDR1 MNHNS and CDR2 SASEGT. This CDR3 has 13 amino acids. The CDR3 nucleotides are TGTGCCAGCACACCAGGCGGGAACTATGGCTACACCTTC. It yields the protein CASTPGGNYGYTF.

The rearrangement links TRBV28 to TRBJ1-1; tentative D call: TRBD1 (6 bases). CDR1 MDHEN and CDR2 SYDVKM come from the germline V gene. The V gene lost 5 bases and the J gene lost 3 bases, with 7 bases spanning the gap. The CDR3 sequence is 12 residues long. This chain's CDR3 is CASSPGDTEAFF. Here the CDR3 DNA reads TGTGCCAGCAGTCCAGGGGACACTGAAGCTTTCTTT. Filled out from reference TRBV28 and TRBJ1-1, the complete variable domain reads DVKVTQSSRYLVKRTGEKVFLECVQDMDHENMFWYRQDPGLGLRLIYFSYDVKMKEKGDIPEGYSVSREKKERFSLILESASTNQTSMYLCASSPGDTEAFFGQGTRLTVV.

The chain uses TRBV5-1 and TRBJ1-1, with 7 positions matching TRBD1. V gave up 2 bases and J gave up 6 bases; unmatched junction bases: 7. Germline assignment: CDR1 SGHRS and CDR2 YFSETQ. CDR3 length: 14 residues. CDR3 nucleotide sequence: TGCGCCAGCAGCTTCCGACAGGGCTCCCCTGAAGCTTTCTTT. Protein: CASSFRQGSPEAFF.

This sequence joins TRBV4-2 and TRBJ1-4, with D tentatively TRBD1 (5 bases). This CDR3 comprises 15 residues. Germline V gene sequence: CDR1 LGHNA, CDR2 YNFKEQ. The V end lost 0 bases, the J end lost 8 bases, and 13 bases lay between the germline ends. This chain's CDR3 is CASSQDLRGPEKLFF. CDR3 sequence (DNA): TGTGCCAGCAGCCAAGATCTTAGGGGCCCCGAAAAACTGTTTTTT.

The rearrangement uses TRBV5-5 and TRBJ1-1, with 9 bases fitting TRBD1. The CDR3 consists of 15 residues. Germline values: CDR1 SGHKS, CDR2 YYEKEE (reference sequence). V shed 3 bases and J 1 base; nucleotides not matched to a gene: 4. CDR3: CASSYLQGANTEAFF. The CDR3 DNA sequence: TGTGCCAGCAGCTACCTACAGGGGGCGAACACTGAAGCTTTCTTT.

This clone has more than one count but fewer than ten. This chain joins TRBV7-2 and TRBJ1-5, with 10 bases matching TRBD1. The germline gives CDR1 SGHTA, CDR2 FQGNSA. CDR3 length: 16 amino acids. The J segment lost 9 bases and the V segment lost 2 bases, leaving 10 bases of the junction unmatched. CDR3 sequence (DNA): TGTGCCAGCAGCTTATACCCGGGACAGGGGATAATGCCCCAGCATTTT. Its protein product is CASSLYPGQGIMPQHF.

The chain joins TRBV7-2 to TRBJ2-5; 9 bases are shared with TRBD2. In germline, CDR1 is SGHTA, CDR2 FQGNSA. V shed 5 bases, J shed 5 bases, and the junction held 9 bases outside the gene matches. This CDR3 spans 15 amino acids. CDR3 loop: CASSGAGGPWETQYF. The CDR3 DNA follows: TGTGCCAGCAGCGGCGCGGGGGGGCCATGGGAGACCCAGTACTTC.

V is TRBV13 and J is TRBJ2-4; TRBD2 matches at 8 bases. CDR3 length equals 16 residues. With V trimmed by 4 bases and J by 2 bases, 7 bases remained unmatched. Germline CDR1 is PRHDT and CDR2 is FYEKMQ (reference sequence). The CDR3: CASSSSREGTKNIQYF. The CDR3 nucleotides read TGTGCCAGCAGCTCGTCCCGGGAGGGGACCAAAAACATTCAGTACTTC.

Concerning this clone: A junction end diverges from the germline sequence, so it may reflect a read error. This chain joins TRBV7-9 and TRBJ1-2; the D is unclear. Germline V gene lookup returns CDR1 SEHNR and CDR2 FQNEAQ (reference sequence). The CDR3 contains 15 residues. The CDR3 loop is CSSSFTVPSNYGYTF. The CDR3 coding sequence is TGTTCCAGCAGCTTTACAGTCCCCTCAAACTATGGCTACACCTTC.

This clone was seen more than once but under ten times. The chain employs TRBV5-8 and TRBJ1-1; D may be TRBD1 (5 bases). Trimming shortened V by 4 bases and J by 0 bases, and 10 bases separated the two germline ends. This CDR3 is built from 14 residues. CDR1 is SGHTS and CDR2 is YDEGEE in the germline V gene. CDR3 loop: CASSLLGLNTEAFF. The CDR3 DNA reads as TGTGCCAGCAGCCTGTTGGGGCTGAACACTGAAGCTTTCTTT. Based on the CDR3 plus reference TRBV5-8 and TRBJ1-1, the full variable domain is EAGVTQSPTHLIKTRGQQATLRCSPISGHTSVYWYQQALGLGLQFLLWYDEGEERNRGNFPPRFSGRQFPNYSSELNVNALELEDSALYLCASSLLGLNTEAFFGQGTRLTVV.